A selection of T cell receptor beta chains follows, all from one sample in a study of early T cells in non-severe SARS-CoV-2 infection. TCRdb analysed the 5' RACE reads with MiXCR anew, one entry per CDR3 protein. The sample consists of about 60,000 distinct CDR3 sequences, 8.9% of them appearing once. The material sequenced was whole blood. The source of these receptors is an adult who was a healthcare worker with PCR-confirmed SARS-CoV-2 infection or an uninfected control (not recorded which). The CDR3 runs from the conserved cysteine through the conserved F or W. The D gene is left open where the match is weak. Size is stated for part of the rows, as once, few or many counts, or as a class when the clone is expanded.

D gene	J gene	V gene	clone size	CDR3 protein	CDR3 DNA
-	TRBJ1-5	TRBV12-3/TRBV12-4	-	CASSLLLGRNQPQHF	TGTGCCAGCAGTCTTCTGTTGGGTCGAAATCAGCCCCAGCATTTT
TRBD2	TRBJ2-5	TRBV12-3/TRBV12-4	many	CASSYRLAGRQETQYF	TGTGCCAGCAGTTACCGACTAGCGGGAAGGCAAGAGACCCAGTACTTC
-	TRBJ1-2	TRBV28	few	CASTLLFNYGYTF	TGTGCCAGCACCTTACTTTTTAACTATGGCTACACCTTC
TRBD1	TRBJ1-2	TRBV27	-	CASSWTGGLYGYTF	TGTGCCAGCAGTTGGACAGGGGGCCTCTATGGCTACACCTTC
TRBD2	TRBJ2-1	TRBV7-2	few	CASSLDRLAAQINEQFF	TGTGCCAGCAGCTTAGATCGACTAGCGGCCCAGATCAATGAGCAGTTCTTC
TRBD2	TRBJ2-1	TRBV5-6	few	CASGGTKPYNEQFF	TGTGCCAGCGGCGGGACTAAACCTTACAATGAGCAGTTCTTC
TRBD1	TRBJ1-2	TRBV28	-	CASSYGTANRYGYTF	TGTGCCAGCAGTTACGGGACAGCAAACCGGTATGGCTACACCTTC
-	TRBJ2-7	TRBV19	many	CASSPREDEQYF	TGTGCCAGTAGTCCGCGAGAGGATGAGCAGTACTTC
TRBD1	TRBJ2-2	TRBV18	few	CASSPGTGGDTGELFF	TGTGCCAGCTCACCAGGGACAGGTGGTGACACCGGGGAGCTGTTTTTT
-	TRBJ2-3	TRBV7-9	few	CASSLHGLSTDTQYF	TGTGCCAGCAGCTTACACGGGCTAAGCACAGATACGCAGTATTTT
-	TRBJ2-3	TRBV7-2	many	CASSLQGSGTDTQYF	TGTGCCAGCAGCTTACAGGGATCGGGCACAGATACGCAGTATTTT
TRBD2	TRBJ2-3	TRBV3-1	many	CASSRGGSTDTQYF	TGTGCCAGCAGCCGCGGCGGGAGTACAGATACGCAGTATTTT
TRBD2	TRBJ2-1	TRBV2	many	CASSELASGRTEQFF	TGTGCCAGCAGTGAATTGGCTAGCGGGAGGACCGAGCAGTTCTTC
-	TRBJ1-5	TRBV6-1	many	CASRPGRGNQPQHF	TGTGCCAGCAGGCCGGGACGGGGAAATCAGCCCCAGCATTTT
TRBD1	TRBJ2-7	TRBV5-6	many	CASSRQGDPYEQYF	TGTGCCAGCAGCCGGCAGGGGGACCCCTACGAGCAGTACTTC
-	TRBJ1-1	TRBV4-3	-	CASSQDRVGNTEAFF	TGCGCCAGCAGCCAAGATCGGGTCGGGAACACTGAAGCTTTCTTT
-	TRBJ2-7	TRBV7-2	-	CASSSGHRTSYEQYF	TGTGCCAGCAGCTCGGGACACCGGACCTCCTACGAGCAGTACTTC
-	TRBJ2-2	TRBV4-1	many	CASSQETGVTGELFF	TGCGCCAGCAGCCAGGAGACAGGTGTCACCGGGGAGCTGTTTTTT
-	TRBJ2-3	TRBV12-3/TRBV12-4	few	CATRARRNTDTQYF	TGTGCCACCCGAGCTCGGAGGAACACAGATACGCAGTATTTT
TRBD2	TRBJ2-5	TRBV19	many	CASSQVSGAETQYF	TGTGCCAGTAGCCAAGTTAGCGGGGCAGAGACCCAGTACTTC
-	TRBJ1-2	TRBV9	many	CASSVEEGQYGYTF	TGTGCCAGCAGCGTAGAAGAGGGACAATATGGCTACACCTTC
-	TRBJ2-7	TRBV28	-	CASSFLDRAYEQYF	TGTGCCAGCAGTTTCTTGGACAGAGCTTACGAGCAGTACTTC
TRBD2	TRBJ2-5	TRBV7-2	-	CASSPGGVEETQYF	TGTGCCAGCAGCCCCGGGGGGGTTGAGGAGACCCAGTACTTC
-	TRBJ1-1	TRBV27	few	CASSLSSHTEAFF	TGTGCCAGCAGTTTATCGTCGCACACTGAAGCTTTCTTT
-	TRBJ1-6	TRBV6-4	many	CASSQDRAYSPLHF	TGTGCCAGCAGTCAAGACAGAGCCTATTCACCCCTCCACTTT
-	TRBJ1-1	TRBV29-1	-	CSVEKKLNTEAFF	TGCAGCGTTGAAAAGAAATTGAACACTGAAGCTTTCTTT
-	TRBJ1-5	TRBV3-2	many	CASSPPWGGNQPQHF	TGTGCCAGCAGCCCACCTTGGGGAGGCAATCAGCCCCAGCATTTT
TRBD2	TRBJ2-1	TRBV20-1	-	CSAPNSGSSYNEQFF	TGCAGTGCTCCTAATAGCGGGAGCTCCTACAATGAGCAGTTCTTC
-	TRBJ1-4	TRBV27	many	CASSLVPSAGEKLFF	TGTGCCAGCAGTTTGGTACCATCCGCGGGAGAAAAACTGTTTTTT
-	TRBJ2-3	TRBV18	few	CASSPYLWRDTDTQYF	TGTGCCAGCTCACCATACTTATGGAGAGACACAGATACGCAGTATTTT
TRBD1	TRBJ1-4	TRBV20-1	few	CSAFDREGEKLFF	TGCAGTGCTTTTGACAGGGAAGGTGAAAAACTGTTTTTT
TRBD1	TRBJ2-7	TRBV5-4	many	CASSLKTGGANFHEQYF	TGTGCCAGCAGCCTAAAGACAGGGGGCGCAAACTTCCACGAGCAGTACTTC
-	TRBJ2-2	TRBV5-1	-	CASSSPQKNTGELFF	TGCGCCAGCAGCTCACCGCAGAAAAACACCGGGGAGCTGTTTTTT